This record covers a single TCR beta chain. What it binds is unknown. V lost 0 bases and J 7 bases, leaving 15 bases between the germline ends. The germline V gene has CDR1 SQVTM and CDR2 ANQGSEA. The CDR3 is 15 amino acids. This sample is drawn from a study of cytomegalovirus exposure and HLA in healthy donors. General study findings and limits: Presence/absence analyses rested on an assumption that sequencing depth was roughly uniform across donors.

PCR used 60 Vbeta primers and 13 Jbeta primers. TCRdb keeps only in-frame clones here, not all; method: immunoSEQ multiplex PCR. The sample has some 160,000 clones; around 77% are singletons. The chain employs TRBV29-1 and TRBJ1-4; weak D call: TRBD1 (5 bases). The sample was PBMCs. The clonotype comes from a woman aged 25 to 39 in good health and CMV-seronegative. The CDR3 DNA follows: TGCAGCGTTGAAGATGGGGGGGGAGGGGTTGAAAAACTGTTTTTT. It yields the protein CSVEDGGGGVEKLFF.